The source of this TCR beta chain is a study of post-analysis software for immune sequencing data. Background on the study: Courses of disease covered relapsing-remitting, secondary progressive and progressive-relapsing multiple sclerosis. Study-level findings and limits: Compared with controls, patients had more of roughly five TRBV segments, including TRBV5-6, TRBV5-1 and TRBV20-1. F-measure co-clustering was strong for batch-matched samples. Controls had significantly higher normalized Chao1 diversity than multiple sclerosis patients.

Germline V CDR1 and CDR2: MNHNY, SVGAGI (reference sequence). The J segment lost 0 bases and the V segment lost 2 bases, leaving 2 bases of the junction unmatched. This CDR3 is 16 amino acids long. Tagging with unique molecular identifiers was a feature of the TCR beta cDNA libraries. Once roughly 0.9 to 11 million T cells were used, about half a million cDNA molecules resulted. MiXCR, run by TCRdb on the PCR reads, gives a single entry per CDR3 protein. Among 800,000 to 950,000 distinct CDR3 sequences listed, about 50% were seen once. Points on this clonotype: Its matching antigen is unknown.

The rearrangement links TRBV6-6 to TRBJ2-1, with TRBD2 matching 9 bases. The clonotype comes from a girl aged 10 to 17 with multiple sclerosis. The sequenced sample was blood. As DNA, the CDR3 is TGTGCCAGCAGTTACGGACTAGCGAGCTCCTACAATGAGCAGTTCTTC. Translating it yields CASSYGLASSYNEQFF.